This TCR beta chain was captured in a study of CD8 T cells in ankylosing spondylitis. This clonotype was seen a handful of times. Its antigen is currently unknown. Findings of the study overall: A TCR beta motif of under 10 highly homologous variants seemed to mark ankylosing spondylitis blood. The disease-linked clones had a CD8+ phenotype and low blood frequencies.

A quantitative 5'-RACE method, one with molecular barcodes, was used to make TCR beta libraries. TCRdb itself ran the 5' RACE reads through MiXCR, one entry per CDR3 protein. The sample has around 320,000 distinct CDR3 sequences, 20% to 25% seen once. The length of the CDR3 is 13 residues. Germline CDR1 DFQATT, CDR2 SNEGSKA (reference sequence). With V trimmed by 4 bases and J by 4 bases, 6 bases remained unmatched. The sequence was collected from a female donor with ankylosing spondylitis or in good health (not recorded which). The chain employs TRBV20-1 and TRBJ2-5; 7 bases align to TRBD1. Sequencing input: blood, either unsorted or a sorted T cell fraction (not recorded which). The CDR3 DNA reads as TGCAGTGCTACGGCAGGGGGTCTAGAGACCCAGTACTTC. Translation gives CSATAGGLETQYF.